This TCR beta chain was sequenced in a study of T cell repertoires in cytomegalovirus infection. As concerns this clonotype: Its antigen remains unidentified.

Deletions cut 1 base from V and 0 bases from J, with 12 bases between. In germline, CDR1 is LGHDT, CDR2 YNNKEL (reference sequence). CDR3 size: 16 residues. One entry per CDR3 protein results from TCRdb running MiXCR on the reads. Among approximately 320,000 distinct CDR3 sequences listed, over 7.5% were seen once. Study results and limitations: HLA-C-restricted CMV clonotypes gave the most frequent clonotype in two of eight donors.

The chain has TRBV3-1 and TRBJ1-1, with D unclear. The specimen sequenced was PBMCs. This TCR was sampled from a human donor in good health (CMV status not recorded). Some clones in this sample may be carry-over from other donors' samples. The CDR3 loop is CASSQVTGWLNTEAFF. CDR3 sequence (DNA): TGTGCCAGCAGCCAAGTCACGGGATGGTTGAACACTGAAGCTTTCTTT.